The 18 T cell receptor beta chains below were found in one sample sequenced in a study of CD8+ T cells in alopecia areata. Treatment specified: oral pan-JAK inhibitor, 5-10 mg twice daily. The authors extracted RNA and reverse transcribed it into cDNA as the sequencing template. Profiled with immunoSEQ multiplex PCR; TCRdb holds only in-frame clones, not every one. Here the sample spans about 180,000 clones, 50% to 65% being singletons. The sequenced sample was CD8+ T cells sorted from blood, obtained at week 24, from a patient treated with tofacitinib. The receptors come from a human donor with alopecia areata.

V is TRBV6-5 and J is TRBJ2-7; D perhaps matches TRBD1 (6 bases). Germline CDR1 and CDR2: MNHEY and SVGAGI. Trimming stripped 2 bases from V and 2 bases from J, with 16 bases between. The CDR3 covers 16 residues. The CDR3 reads CASSYAHGTLTYEQYF. Here the CDR3 DNA reads TGTGCCAGCAGTTACGCCCACGGGACACTCACCTACGAGCAGTACTTC.

The rearrangement joins TRBV27 to TRBJ2-7; 8 bases are shared with TRBD1. Trimming took 5 bases from V and 1 from J; bases not matched to a gene: 10. Germline V gene lookup returns CDR1 MNHEY and CDR2 SMNVEV (reference sequence). This CDR3 contains 16 residues. CDR3 protein: CASSLTIGTGSYEQYF. CDR3 nucleotide sequence: TGTGCCAGCAGTCTTACTATCGGGACAGGATCCTACGAGCAGTACTTC.

The chain combines TRBV9 with TRBJ2-1; 11 bases agree with TRBD2. V lost 4 bases and J lost 8; bases outside the gene matches: 5. The CDR3 spans 14 residues. Germline V gene sequence: CDR1 SGDLS, CDR2 YYNGEE. The CDR3 is CASSFSGGAYEQFF. As DNA, the CDR3 is TGTGCCAGCAGCTTTAGCGGGGGGGCCTATGAGCAGTTCTTC.

The chain combines TRBV9 with TRBJ2-5, with TRBD1 as a possible D gene (6 bases). The CDR3 covers 13 residues. Germline V CDR1 and CDR2: SGDLS, YYNGEE. V lost 4 bases, J lost 3 bases, and 10 bases lay in between. CDR3 sequence: CASSMDSKETQYF. The DNA of the CDR3 is TGTGCCAGCAGCATGGACAGTAAAGAGACCCAGTACTTC.

This clone was found many times. V usage is TRBV11-3 and J usage is TRBJ2-7; D not resolved. The CDR3 length is 14 residues. The germline CDR1 and CDR2 sequences are SGHNT and YENEEA. The germline V and J ends were trimmed by 4 bases and 6 bases, with 16 bases remaining between them. CDR3: CASSSPVGFSEQYF. DNA for the CDR3: TGTGCCAGCAGCTCCCCCGTGGGGTTCTCCGAGCAGTACTTC.

A single count supports this clone. The chain uses TRBV11-2 and TRBJ2-1, with D unresolved. CDR3 length: 12 residues. Trimming shortened V by 1 base and J by 12 bases, and 10 bases separated the two germline ends. CDR1 SGHAT and CDR2 FQNNGV come from the germline V gene. CDR3 amino acids: CASSLVTTWQFF. The DNA for the CDR3 is TGTGCCAGCAGCTTAGTCACAACGTGGCAGTTCTTC.

The gene calls are TRBV29-1 and TRBJ1-2, with a weak D call TRBD1 (5 bases). Germline assignment: CDR1 SQVTM and CDR2 ANQGSEA. The ends were cut back, 6 bases at V and 8 bases at J, with 22 bases in the middle. The CDR3 extends over 14 amino acids. The CDR3 spells CSVVLLGQIEGYTF. In DNA, the CDR3 is TGCAGCGTCGTGTTATTAGGACAAATAGAGGGCTACACCTTC.

This clone appeared a few times. The rearrangement uses TRBV6-5 and TRBJ1-5, with D uncertain. Trimming cost V 6 bases and J 4 bases, with 7 bases left between them. Germline V gives CDR1 MNHEY, CDR2 SVGAGI. This CDR3 is built from 12 residues. This chain's CDR3 is CASRGGNQPQHF. The CDR3 DNA is TGTGCCAGCAGAGGCGGTAATCAGCCCCAGCATTTT.

The chain combines TRBV6-5 with TRBJ1-2, with D possibly being TRBD1 (5 bases). Germline loops: CDR1 MNHEY, CDR2 SVGAGI. Trimming removed 2 bases from V and 4 bases from J, with 11 bases in between. This CDR3 comprises 14 residues. For the CDR3, the DNA is TGTGCCAGCAGTTACGAAGGACAAGGCTATGGCTACACCTTC. It yields the protein CASSYEGQGYGYTF.

This clone was observed a handful of times. One end of the junction is discordant with germline, which a read error may explain. This chain links TRBV7-9 with TRBJ2-3; maybe TRBD2 (5 bases). The CDR3 loop spans 14 amino acids. Germline CDR1 and CDR2: SEHNR and FQNEAQ (reference sequence). For the CDR3, the DNA is TGTGTCAGCAGCTTAGCGCTGGGTCCGAATACGCAGTATTTT. As protein: CVSSLALGPNTQYF.

The chain has TRBV13 and TRBJ2-7, with D possibly TRBD1 on 6 matching bases. Trimming left V 5 bases short and J 0 bases short, with 8 bases between. The CDR3 extends over 13 amino acids. Germline CDR1 reads PRHDT; CDR2 reads FYEKMQ (reference sequence). The CDR3 loop reads CASSEGVSYEQYF. The CDR3 DNA reads as TGTGCCAGCAGCGAGGGGGTCTCCTACGAGCAGTACTTC.

This clone showed up just a few times. The V call is TRBV5-5, the J call TRBJ1-5; a possible D gene is TRBD1 (6 bases). Germline-derived CDR1 and CDR2 are SGHKS and YYEKEE (reference sequence). This CDR3 has 15 amino acids. The V and J ends lost 4 bases and 6 bases respectively, with 17 bases between them. The CDR3 DNA follows: TGTGCCAGCAGCCCCGATGGGGGCATGGGTCAGCCCCAGCATTTT. As protein: CASSPDGGMGQPQHF.

As for this clone: The sample holds other DNA sequences that translate to the same CDR3. The genes are TRBV30 and TRBJ2-7; no definite D call. CDR1 is GTSNPN, CDR2 SVGIG, per germline (reference sequence). The CDR3 spans 11 residues. The V end lost 2 bases, the J end lost 2 bases, and 4 bases lay between the germline ends. The CDR3 DNA sequence: TGTGCCTGGAGTACCGCCTACGAGCAGTACTTC. Residues: CAWSTAYEQYF.

This chain links TRBV9 with TRBJ2-7, with 11 nucleotides matching TRBD1. CDR1 and CDR2 (germline): SGDLS, YYNGEE. This CDR3 is built from 14 residues. The ends lost 6 bases at V and 3 bases at J; junction bases unmatched: 5. The CDR3 region is CASTPGTGGYEQYF. CDR3 coding DNA: TGTGCCAGCACACCCGGGACAGGGGGCTACGAGCAGTACTTC.

This chain connects TRBV10-2 to TRBJ2-2; D is undetermined. Trimming stripped 7 bases from V and 3 bases from J, with 3 bases between. Germline CDR1 is WSHSY and CDR2 is SAAADI. This CDR3 spans 11 amino acids. The DNA of the CDR3 is TGCGCCAGCAAATACACCGGGGAGCTGTTTTTT. This encodes CASKYTGELFF.

V gene TRBV14 combines with J gene TRBJ2-7; D uncertain. Germline CDR1 reads SGHDN; CDR2 reads FVKESK. This CDR3 spans 14 amino acids. Trimming took off 1 base at V and 2 bases at J, with 9 bases between the two ends. CDR3 bases: TGTGCCAGCAGCCAAGGAGAAGGCCCCTACGAGCAGTACTTC. Translated: CASSQGEGPYEQYF.

The CDR3: CSVEDQGQGGGGYTF. DNA for the CDR3: TGCAGCGTTGAAGATCAGGGACAGGGTGGCGGTGGCTACACCTTC. The chain employs TRBV29-1 and TRBJ1-2; 9 bases match TRBD1. Germline CDR1 reads SQVTM; CDR2 reads ANQGSEA. J gave up 7 bases and V 0 bases, and 9 bases lay outside the gene matches. The CDR3 totals 15 residues.

The V gene is TRBV7-9, the J gene TRBJ1-1; perhaps TRBD1 as D (5 bases). Germline-derived CDR1 and CDR2 are SEHNR and FQNEAQ (reference sequence). The V and J ends lost 5 bases and 1 base respectively, with 11 bases between them. This CDR3 spans 14 amino acids. This CDR3 is CASSLPGRNTEAFF. The CDR3 coding sequence is TGTGCCAGCAGCCTTCCAGGGAGGAACACTGAAGCTTTCTTT.